A selection of T cell receptor beta chains follows, all from one sample in a study of siplizumab effects on memory and regulatory T cells. The table came from immunoSEQ multiplex PCR; TCRdb's copy has only in-frame clones and leaves some out. The repertoire includes 50,000 to 75,000 clones, roughly 85% of them detected once, and about 0.41% sits in the top ten. The sequenced material came from memory CD4+ T cells sorted from blood. These receptor sequences come from a human donor in good health. CDR3s include the opening cysteine and the closing phenylalanine or tryptophan. The D gene is left open where the match is weak. Only part of the rows carry a size: once, few, many, or a class if the clone is expanded.

abundance: .
v_gene: TRBV7-9
d_gene: TRBD1
j_gene: TRBJ1-4
CDR3aa: CASSSGQATNEKLFF
CDR3nt: TGTGCCAGCAGCTCAGGACAGGCCACTAATGAAAAACTGTTTTTT

abundance: few
v_gene: TRBV19
d_gene: .
j_gene: TRBJ2-7
CDR3aa: CASTDFYEQYF
CDR3nt: TGTGCCAGTACGGACTTTTACGAGCAGTACTTC

abundance: .
v_gene: TRBV7-2
d_gene: TRBD1
j_gene: TRBJ1-2
CDR3aa: CASRLGQGYGYTF
CDR3nt: TGTGCCAGCAGACTAGGACAGGGCTATGGCTACACCTTC

abundance: .
v_gene: TRBV5-1
d_gene: .
j_gene: TRBJ1-2
CDR3aa: CASSSNLQGQGGYTF
CDR3nt: TGCGCCAGCAGCTCCAACCTTCAGGGACAAGGTGGCTACACCTTC

abundance: .
v_gene: TRBV7-2
d_gene: .
j_gene: TRBJ1-2
CDR3aa: CASGRADGNYGYTF
CDR3nt: TGTGCCAGCGGCAGGGCCGATGGAAACTATGGCTACACCTTC

abundance: .
v_gene: TRBV6-6
d_gene: .
j_gene: TRBJ1-2
CDR3aa: CASSPGTAKGYTF
CDR3nt: TGTGCCAGCAGCCCGGGGACGGCGAAAGGCTACACCTTC

abundance: .
v_gene: TRBV18
d_gene: TRBD1
j_gene: TRBJ1-3
CDR3aa: CASSPDRNGNTIYF
CDR3nt: TGTGCCAGCTCACCGGACAGGAATGGAAACACCATATATTTT

abundance: .
v_gene: TRBV6-5
d_gene: .
j_gene: TRBJ2-7
CDR3aa: CASSYVVNRPYEQYF
CDR3nt: TGTGCCAGCAGTTACGTTGTCAACCGCCCCTACGAGCAGTACTTC

abundance: few
v_gene: TRBV2
d_gene: TRBD2
j_gene: TRBJ2-2
CDR3aa: CASAAGTMNTGELFF
CDR3nt: TGTGCCAGCGCTGCCGGGACTATGAACACCGGGGAGCTGTTTTTT

abundance: .
v_gene: TRBV7-9
d_gene: .
j_gene: TRBJ2-5
CDR3aa: CASSLQGETQYF
CDR3nt: TGTGCCAGCAGCTTACAGGGCGAGACCCAGTACTTC

abundance: .
v_gene: TRBV11-1
d_gene: .
j_gene: TRBJ2-7
CDR3aa: CASSFSGGPYEQYF
CDR3nt: TGTGCCAGCAGCTTTAGTGGGGGCCCCTACGAGCAGTACTTC

abundance: .
v_gene: TRBV19
d_gene: .
j_gene: TRBJ1-2
CDR3aa: CASSIEQGGGYTF
CDR3nt: TGTGCCAGTAGTATAGAACAGGGCGGTGGCTACACCTTC

abundance: .
v_gene: TRBV5-8
d_gene: TRBD1
j_gene: TRBJ1-1
CDR3aa: CASSLSDRVSREAFF
CDR3nt: TGTGCCAGCAGCTTGAGCGACAGGGTTAGTCGCGAAGCTTTCTTT

abundance: .
v_gene: TRBV6-5
d_gene: .
j_gene: TRBJ2-2
CDR3aa: CASSPGLTYTGELFF
CDR3nt: TGTGCCAGCAGCCCCGGCCTCACTTACACCGGGGAGCTGTTTTTT

abundance: .
v_gene: TRBV6-1
d_gene: .
j_gene: TRBJ1-5
CDR3aa: CASRFPNQPQHF
CDR3nt: TGTGCCAGCAGGTTCCCAAATCAGCCCCAGCATTTT

abundance: .
v_gene: TRBV27
d_gene: TRBD2
j_gene: TRBJ2-1
CDR3aa: CASSSQFGERGDYNEQFF
CDR3nt: TGTGCCAGCAGTTCCCAATTTGGTGAGCGGGGGGACTACAATGAGCAGTTCTTC

abundance: few
v_gene: TRBV9
d_gene: .
j_gene: TRBJ2-5
CDR3aa: CASSLTTGGATQYF
CDR3nt: TGTGCCAGCAGCTTGACGACAGGAGGGGCGACCCAGTACTTC

abundance: .
v_gene: TRBV28
d_gene: .
j_gene: TRBJ1-2
CDR3aa: CASSSWGGYTF
CDR3nt: TGTGCCAGCAGTTCATGGGGCGGCTACACCTTC

abundance: .
v_gene: TRBV7-2
d_gene: TRBD2
j_gene: TRBJ2-3
CDR3aa: CASSLRKGLAGDTDTQYF
CDR3nt: TGTGCCAGCAGCTTAAGGAAGGGCCTAGCGGGGGACACAGATACGCAGTATTTT

abundance: .
v_gene: TRBV19
d_gene: .
j_gene: TRBJ2-4
CDR3aa: CATQGQNIAKNIQYF
CDR3nt: TGTGCCACCCAGGGGCAGAACATAGCCAAAAACATTCAGTACTTC

abundance: .
v_gene: TRBV5-6
d_gene: TRBD1
j_gene: TRBJ1-6
CDR3aa: CASSATGLGFGSPLHF
CDR3nt: TGTGCCAGCAGCGCGACAGGGCTCGGCTTTGGTTCACCCCTCCACTTT

abundance: .
v_gene: TRBV4-3
d_gene: TRBD2
j_gene: TRBJ2-7
CDR3aa: CASSLAGGAGEQYF
CDR3nt: TGCGCCAGCAGCCTCGCGGGGGGGGCTGGAGAGCAGTACTTC

abundance: .
v_gene: TRBV27
d_gene: .
j_gene: TRBJ2-2
CDR3aa: CASSPGDRYTGELFF
CDR3nt: TGTGCCAGCAGTCCGGGGGACAGATACACCGGGGAGCTGTTTTTT

abundance: .
v_gene: TRBV7-6
d_gene: .
j_gene: TRBJ1-2
CDR3aa: CASSFSVTYGYTF
CDR3nt: TGTGCCAGCAGCTTTTCAGTGACCTATGGCTACACCTTC

abundance: .
v_gene: TRBV7-2
d_gene: .
j_gene: TRBJ2-2
CDR3aa: CASSYDGQRSTGELFF
CDR3nt: TGTGCCAGCAGCTACGATGGCCAGCGGAGCACCGGGGAGCTGTTTTTT

abundance: .
v_gene: TRBV7-3
d_gene: TRBD2
j_gene: TRBJ2-1
CDR3aa: CASSSGGANDNEQFF
CDR3nt: TGTGCCAGCAGCTCCGGGGGGGCCAACGACAATGAGCAGTTCTTC

abundance: .
v_gene: TRBV10-3
d_gene: .
j_gene: TRBJ2-3
CDR3aa: CAIGSSSTDTQYF
CDR3nt: TGTGCCATCGGATCTTCAAGCACAGATACGCAGTATTTT

abundance: .
v_gene: TRBV5-1
d_gene: TRBD1
j_gene: TRBJ2-7
CDR3aa: CASSLGTGNYEQYF
CDR3nt: TGCGCCAGCAGCTTGGGGACAGGCAACTACGAGCAGTACTTC

abundance: .
v_gene: TRBV7-8
d_gene: .
j_gene: TRBJ1-1
CDR3aa: CASSLGESTEAFF
CDR3nt: TGTGCCAGCAGCTTAGGAGAGAGCACTGAAGCTTTCTTT

abundance: .
v_gene: TRBV29-1
d_gene: .
j_gene: TRBJ1-2
CDR3aa: CSVVRDRNYGYTF
CDR3nt: TGCAGCGTTGTTCGCGACAGGAACTATGGCTACACCTTC

abundance: .
v_gene: TRBV19
d_gene: .
j_gene: TRBJ1-1
CDR3aa: CASSVRQLRTEAFF
CDR3nt: TGTGCCAGTAGTGTACGACAGTTGCGGACTGAAGCTTTCTTT

abundance: once
v_gene: TRBV19
d_gene: TRBD1
j_gene: TRBJ1-2
CDR3aa: CASSAAGQPGGYTF
CDR3nt: TGTGCCAGTAGCGCGGCGGGACAGCCGGGCGGCTACACCTTC

abundance: .
v_gene: TRBV5-6
d_gene: .
j_gene: TRBJ1-4
CDR3aa: CASSLQGATNEKLFF
CDR3nt: TGTGCCAGCAGCTTGCAGGGTGCAACTAATGAAAAACTGTTTTTT

abundance: .
v_gene: TRBV4-1
d_gene: .
j_gene: TRBJ1-5
CDR3aa: CASSQDLIQPQHF
CDR3nt: TGCGCCAGCAGCCAAGATCTTATCCAGCCCCAGCATTTT

abundance: few
v_gene: TRBV5-5
d_gene: TRBD1
j_gene: TRBJ2-3
CDR3aa: CASSLGDRRTDTQYF
CDR3nt: TGTGCCAGCAGCTTGGGGGACAGACGCACAGATACGCAGTATTTT

abundance: .
v_gene: TRBV6-6
d_gene: .
j_gene: TRBJ1-5
CDR3aa: CASSIWAGFQPQHF
CDR3nt: TGTGCCAGCAGCATTTGGGCGGGGTTCCAGCCCCAGCATTTT

abundance: .
v_gene: TRBV2
d_gene: TRBD1
j_gene: TRBJ1-2
CDR3aa: CASSGGLNRGGDYGYTF
CDR3nt: TGTGCCAGCAGTGGAGGACTAAACAGGGGGGGAGACTATGGCTACACCTTC

abundance: .
v_gene: TRBV11-2
d_gene: TRBD2
j_gene: TRBJ2-5
CDR3aa: CASSLGGGTGETQYF
CDR3nt: TGTGCCAGCAGCTTAGGGGGAGGGACTGGAGAGACCCAGTACTTC

abundance: .
v_gene: TRBV5-4
d_gene: TRBD1
j_gene: TRBJ1-5
CDR3aa: CASSAGGSPQPQHF
CDR3nt: TGTGCCAGCAGCGCAGGGGGCAGTCCTCAGCCCCAGCATTTT

abundance: .
v_gene: TRBV29-1
d_gene: .
j_gene: TRBJ2-7
CDR3aa: CSVEDPIWNPYEQYF
CDR3nt: TGCAGCGTTGAAGATCCGATTTGGAACCCCTACGAGCAGTACTTC

abundance: .
v_gene: TRBV18
d_gene: .
j_gene: TRBJ2-2
CDR3aa: CASSPAGHTGELFF
CDR3nt: TGTGCCAGCTCACCGGCGGGCCACACCGGGGAGCTGTTTTTT

abundance: .
v_gene: TRBV5-1
d_gene: .
j_gene: TRBJ2-5
CDR3aa: CASSLSAGKETQYF
CDR3nt: TGCGCCAGCAGCTTGAGCGCGGGGAAAGAGACCCAGTACTTC

abundance: .
v_gene: TRBV6-1
d_gene: .
j_gene: TRBJ2-1
CDR3aa: CASSISSYNEQFF
CDR3nt: TGTGCCAGCAGTATTAGCTCCTACAATGAGCAGTTCTTC

abundance: .
v_gene: TRBV6-5
d_gene: TRBD1
j_gene: TRBJ1-6
CDR3aa: CASRLSRQGPPLHF
CDR3nt: TGTGCCAGCCGCCTATCTAGACAGGGACCACCCCTCCACTTT

abundance: few
v_gene: TRBV19
d_gene: TRBD1
j_gene: TRBJ1-1
CDR3aa: CASSLQGMNTEAFF
CDR3nt: TGTGCCAGTAGCCTACAGGGGATGAACACTGAAGCTTTCTTT

abundance: .
v_gene: TRBV7-2
d_gene: .
j_gene: TRBJ1-4
CDR3aa: CASSVLLATNEKLFF
CDR3nt: TGTGCCAGCAGCGTCCTCCTCGCAACTAATGAAAAACTGTTTTTT

abundance: .
v_gene: TRBV29-1
d_gene: TRBD1
j_gene: TRBJ2-2
CDR3aa: CSVAKGASNTGELFF
CDR3nt: TGCAGCGTCGCCAAGGGGGCATCGAACACCGGGGAGCTGTTTTTT

abundance: once
v_gene: TRBV28
d_gene: .
j_gene: TRBJ1-3
CDR3aa: CASSLWGADGNTIYF
CDR3nt: TGTGCCAGCAGTTTATGGGGGGCGGATGGAAACACCATATATTTT

abundance: once
v_gene: TRBV27
d_gene: TRBD1
j_gene: TRBJ2-5
CDR3aa: CASSPRVGTAYQETQYF
CDR3nt: TGTGCCAGCAGCCCAAGGGTCGGGACAGCGTACCAAGAGACCCAGTACTTC

abundance: once
v_gene: TRBV6-5
d_gene: TRBD1
j_gene: TRBJ1-2
CDR3aa: CASSPTGGYGYTF
CDR3nt: TGTGCCAGCAGTCCGACAGGGGGCTATGGCTACACCTTC

abundance: .
v_gene: TRBV6-1
d_gene: .
j_gene: TRBJ1-2
CDR3aa: CASSEGVGNYGYTF
CDR3nt: TGTGCCAGCAGTGAAGGGGTAGGGAACTATGGCTACACCTTC

abundance: .
v_gene: TRBV6-5
d_gene: .
j_gene: TRBJ1-1
CDR3aa: CASSYSDTAMNTEAFF
CDR3nt: TGTGCCAGCAGTTATTCCGATACAGCCATGAACACTGAAGCTTTCTTT

abundance: .
v_gene: TRBV9
d_gene: .
j_gene: TRBJ1-1
CDR3aa: CASSVGGRGNTEAFF
CDR3nt: TGTGCCAGCAGCGTAGGGGGGCGAGGGAACACTGAAGCTTTCTTT

abundance: .
v_gene: TRBV5-3
d_gene: .
j_gene: TRBJ2-3
CDR3aa: CARGTVPGRETDTQYF
CDR3nt: TGTGCCAGAGGAACCGTCCCGGGACGGGAGACAGATACGCAGTATTTT

abundance: .
v_gene: TRBV5-6
d_gene: .
j_gene: TRBJ1-1
CDR3aa: CASSVSANTEAFF
CDR3nt: TGTGCCAGCAGCGTTTCTGCGAACACTGAAGCTTTCTTT